Presented here are 21 T cell receptor beta chains from one specimen sequenced in a study of identical twins. MiXCR, applied by TCRdb to the 5' RACE reads, yields one record per CDR3 protein. The repertoire holds around 1.7 million distinct CDR3 sequences, with about 30% as singletons. The sample consisted of cord blood. Receptors originate from a newborn girl in good health.

This chain connects TRBV2 to TRBJ1-2; weak D call: TRBD1 (5 bases). V was pared by 6 bases and J by 0 bases, with 14 bases between. This CDR3 spans 15 amino acids. Germline V gene data show CDR1 as SNHLY and CDR2 as FYNNEI. The CDR3 bases are TGTGCCAGCAGGGTTACAGGCTCTACTAACTATGGCTACACCTTC. Residues: CASRVTGSTNYGYTF.

This clonotype was picked up a small number of times. This chain links TRBV9 with TRBJ1-1; the D gene is possibly TRBD1 (5 bases). V was cut by 1 base and J by 5 bases, with 9 bases left in between. Germline CDR1 is SGDLS and CDR2 is YYNGEE. This CDR3 spans 13 amino acids. The CDR3 is CASSVTGETEAFF. CDR3 bases: TGTGCCAGCAGCGTAACGGGGGAAACTGAAGCTTTCTTT.

This clonotype was detected a few times. V and J are TRBV6-1 and TRBJ1-5; 7 nucleotides match TRBD1. Germline lookup yields CDR1 MNHNS and CDR2 SASEGT. The CDR3 sequence is 18 residues long. With 6 bases clipped from V and 0 bases from J, the junction kept 14 bases outside the gene matches. CDR3: CASRGARGGTDSNQPQHF. The CDR3 DNA reads as TGTGCCAGCAGAGGAGCCCGGGGGGGGACAGATAGCAATCAGCCCCAGCATTTT.

This clonotype showed up just a few times. V gene TRBV5-1 combines with J gene TRBJ2-1, with TRBD1 matching over 9 bases. V gave up 0 bases and J gave up 9 bases; unmatched junction bases: 7. Germline V gives CDR1 SGHRS, CDR2 YFSETQ. The CDR3 sequence is 15 residues long. The CDR3 region is CASSLVGQGIIEQFF. CDR3 DNA: TGCGCCAGCAGCTTGGTTGGACAGGGGATTATTGAGCAGTTCTTC. Filled out from reference TRBV5-1 and TRBJ2-1, the complete variable domain reads KAGVTQTPRYLIKTRGQQVTLSCSPISGHRSVSWYQQTPGQGLQFLFEYFSETQRNKGNFPGRFSGRQFSNSRSEMNVSTLELGDSALYLCASSLVGQGIIEQFFGPGTRLTVL.

This clonotype was counted between two and nine times. The gene calls are TRBV20-1 and TRBJ1-1; D call uncertain. CDR1 is DFQATT, CDR2 SNEGSKA, per germline (reference sequence). The CDR3 is 14 amino acids. Trimming left V 4 bases short and J 1 base short, with 13 bases between. The CDR3 DNA is TGCAGTGCTACTCGGACGGTTCCGAACACTGAAGCTTTCTTT. This translates into CSATRTVPNTEAFF.

The rearrangement uses TRBV7-9 and TRBJ2-1; 7 nucleotides align to TRBD2. Looked up from germline, CDR1 is SEHNR and CDR2 is FQNEAQ (reference sequence). V trimming: 5 bases; J trimming: 9 bases; junction bases outside the gene matches: 7. The CDR3 is 13 amino acids. The CDR3 loop reads CASSPTSRLEQFF. The CDR3 DNA follows: TGTGCCAGCAGCCCGACTAGCCGACTTGAGCAGTTCTTC. Full variable domain (missing parts from reference TRBV7-9 and TRBJ2-1): DTGVSQNPRHKITKRGQNVTFRCDPISEHNRLYWYRQTLGQGPEFLTYFQNEAQLEKSRLLSDRFSAERPKGSFSTLEIQRTEQGDSAMYLCASSPTSRLEQFFGPGTRLTVL.

This chain uses TRBV5-1 with TRBJ2-4; 9 bases agree with TRBD2. The J call is doubtful: the DNA matches TRBJ2-7 better. This CDR3 is built from 14 residues. Germline lookup yields CDR1 SGHRS and CDR2 YFSETQ. The CDR3 spells CASSLASGVNEQYF. The CDR3 nucleotides read TGCGCCAGCAGCTTGGCTAGCGGGGTAAACGAGCAGTACTTC.

The chain employs TRBV2 and TRBJ1-5, with TRBD1 as a possible D gene (5 bases). The CDR3 contains 15 residues. The V end was cut by 8 bases, the J end by 2 bases, with 16 bases between. Germline loops: CDR1 SNHLY, CDR2 FYNNEI. This CDR3 reads CASHEGDGGNQPQHF. The CDR3 DNA sequence: TGTGCCAGCCATGAAGGGGACGGGGGCAATCAGCCCCAGCATTTT.

The chain's CDR3 is CASSPHKTAEAFF. DNA for the CDR3: TGTGCCAGCTCACCACACAAGACGGCCGAAGCTTTCTTT. The rearrangement joins TRBV18 to TRBJ1-1, with D unclear. The length of the CDR3 is 13 residues. In germline, CDR1 is KGHSH, CDR2 LQKENI. V was pared by 1 base and J by 8 bases, with 11 bases between. The whole variable domain, remainder taken from reference TRBV18 and TRBJ1-1, is NAGVMQNPRHLVRRRGQEARLRCSPMKGHSHVYWYRQLPEEGLKFMVYLQKENIIDESGMPKERFSAEFPKEGPSILRIQQVVRGDSAAYFCASSPHKTAEAFFGQGTRLTVV.

V gene TRBV20-1 combines with J gene TRBJ1-5; TRBD1 matches 8 bases. Germline loops: CDR1 DFQATT, CDR2 SNEGSKA (reference sequence). The CDR3 spans 15 residues. V was pared by 3 bases and J by 0 bases, with 4 bases of the junction left unmatched. The DNA of the CDR3 is TGCAGTGCTAGGGGACAGGATCATAGCAATCAGCCCCAGCATTTT. Its protein product is CSARGQDHSNQPQHF.

The CDR3 bases are TGTGCCAGCAGCCGAGGGGAAACAGGGCCCGCTTGGCCCCTAGCCAAAAACATTCAGTACTTC. Its translation: CASSRGETGPAWPLAKNIQYF. The rearrangement uses TRBV11-1 and TRBJ2-4; TRBD1 might be the D (6 bases). This CDR3 is built from 21 residues. V shed 5 bases and J shed 0 bases, with 29 bases lying between them. Germline V gives CDR1 SGHAT, CDR2 FQDESV (reference sequence).

This clonotype was detected only a few times. This chain connects TRBV6-6 to TRBJ1-2; 11 bases agree with TRBD1. V shed 2 bases, J shed 8 bases, and the junction held 10 bases outside the gene matches. CDR1 and CDR2 from the germline V gene are MNHNY and SVGAGI (reference sequence). The CDR3 totals 16 residues. Here the CDR3 DNA reads TGTGCCAGCAGTTACACCCTACCGGACAGGGGGCGAGGCTACACCTTC. This sequence encodes CASSYTLPDRGRGYTF.

The rearrangement links TRBV7-9 to TRBJ1-1; weak D call: TRBD1 (5 bases). This CDR3 region has 14 residues. CDR1 is SEHNR, CDR2 FQNEAQ, per germline (reference sequence). V was pared by 7 bases and J by 4 bases, with 16 bases between. This chain's CDR3 is CASMARGGGTEAFF. CDR3 nucleotides: TGTGCCAGCATGGCCCGGGGGGGAGGCACTGAAGCTTTCTTT.

In this sample, this clonotype turned up a few times. The genes are TRBV28 and TRBJ2-1, with 12 positions matching TRBD2. Germline lookup yields CDR1 MDHEN and CDR2 SYDVKM. The J segment lost 1 base and the V segment lost 4 bases, leaving 20 bases of the junction unmatched. The CDR3 is made up of 22 amino acids. The CDR3 loop is CASSWMRLAGGGGIRSYNEQFF. The CDR3 bases are TGTGCCAGCAGTTGGATGAGGCTAGCGGGAGGGGGAGGGATAAGGTCCTACAATGAGCAGTTCTTC.

The gene calls are TRBV10-3 and TRBJ2-7, with TRBD2 identical over 7 bases. After removal of 4 bases from V and 4 bases from J, the junction contained 10 bases not matched to a gene. This CDR3 has 15 residues. CDR1 and CDR2 (germline): ENHRY, SYGVKD. CDR3 bases: TGTGCCATCAGTGTCGGGCCCAGCGGGGTTTACGAGCAGTACTTC. This encodes CAISVGPSGVYEQYF.

The chain employs TRBV29-1 and TRBJ1-2; D possibly corresponds to TRBD1 (6 bases). Per the germline V gene, CDR1 is SQVTM and CDR2 is ANQGSEA. V lost 4 bases, J lost 5 bases, and 11 bases lay in between. This CDR3 region has 12 residues. CDR3 nucleotides: TGCAGCGTTGTGGGCCAGGGGTATGGCTACACCTTC. This codes for CSVVGQGYGYTF.

The J gene is TRBJ2-3, the V gene TRBV4-1; 9 bases map to TRBD2. V shed 1 base, J shed 7 bases, and the junction held 3 bases outside the gene matches. Germline V gene sequence: CDR1 MGHRA, CDR2 YSYEKL. This CDR3 has 14 amino acids. The CDR3 nucleotides are TGCGCCAGCAGCCAAGCTCTAGCGGGGAATACGCAGTATTTT. This sequence encodes CASSQALAGNTQYF.

The chain recombines TRBV27 with TRBJ2-5; D might be TRBD2 (5 bases). This CDR3 region has 14 residues. Trimming took off 4 bases at V and 5 bases at J, with 14 bases between the two ends. Germline CDR1 is MNHEY and CDR2 is SMNVEV (reference sequence). CDR3 loop: CASSSIRRRETQYF. CDR3 nucleotide sequence: TGTGCCAGCAGTTCCATTCGCCGGAGGGAGACCCAGTACTTC.

The chain is built from TRBV5-1 and TRBJ2-7; D ambiguous. The CDR3 covers 16 residues. Between the trimmed V and J ends, which lost 0 bases and 0 bases, there was a span of 13 bases. The V gene's germline CDR1 is SGHRS and CDR2 YFSETQ. The CDR3 DNA reads TGCGCCAGCAGCTTGGGAAAGGTCTTTGGCTCCTACGAGCAGTACTTC. This encodes CASSLGKVFGSYEQYF.

The gene calls are TRBV3-1 and TRBJ1-6; no definite D call. The V gene lost 4 bases and the J gene lost 0 bases, with 13 bases spanning the gap. CDR1 and CDR2 (germline): LGHDT, YNNKEL (reference sequence). This CDR3 spans 17 amino acids. CDR3 in DNA: TGTGCCAGCAGCCCAAAAGGACCGGTCTCCTATAATTCACCCCTCCACTTT. Protein: CASSPKGPVSYNSPLHF.

The V and J genes are TRBV12-3 or TRBV12-4 and TRBJ1-2; D gene ambiguous. Trimming took 6 bases from V and 4 from J, leaving 12 bases between them. The CDR3 is 13 amino acids. Written as DNA, the CDR3 is TGTGCCAGCAGCCCCGGACGGGCCTATGGCTACACCTTC. Translation gives CASSPGRAYGYTF.